This T cell receptor (beta chain) was retrieved from a study of shared clonotypes between healthy human individuals. Study background: Samples came from a couple of female and a few male donors aged 18 to 49. Findings of the study overall: Roughly 4.6% of naive CD4 clonotypes were common to several donors.

V dropped 1 base and J dropped 9; count of bases not matched to a gene: 6. Germline assignment: CDR1 SGHAT and CDR2 FQNNGV. The length of the CDR3 is 15 residues. With regard to this clone: Its antigen is undetermined.

Profiling relied on immunoSEQ multiplex PCR, and the TCRdb table lists in-frame clones only, not all of them. The sample holds some 2,400,000 clones, approximately 96% seen once. The source material was naive CD4+ T cells sorted from blood. Subset indicated: CD45RA+ positively selected. V is TRBV11-2 and J is TRBJ2-1, with 10 nucleotides matching TRBD2. The TCR was taken from a man aged 18 to 29 in good health. Here the CDR3 reads CASSLVASGSLEQFF. The DNA for the CDR3 is TGTGCCAGCAGCTTAGTGGCTAGCGGGAGCCTTGAGCAGTTCTTC.